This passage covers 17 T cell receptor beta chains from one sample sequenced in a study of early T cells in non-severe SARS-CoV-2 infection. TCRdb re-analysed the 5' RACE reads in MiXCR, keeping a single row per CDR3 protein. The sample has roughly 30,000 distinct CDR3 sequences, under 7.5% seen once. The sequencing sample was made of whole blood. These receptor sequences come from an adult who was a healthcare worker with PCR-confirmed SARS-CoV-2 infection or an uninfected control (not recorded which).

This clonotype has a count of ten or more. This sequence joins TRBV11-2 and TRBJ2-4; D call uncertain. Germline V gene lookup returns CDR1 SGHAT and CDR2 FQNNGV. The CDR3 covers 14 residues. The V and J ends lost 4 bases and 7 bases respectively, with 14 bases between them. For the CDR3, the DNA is TGTGCCAGCAGCTCCCCCCAAGAAGGGAACATTCAGTACTTC. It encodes CASSSPQEGNIQYF.

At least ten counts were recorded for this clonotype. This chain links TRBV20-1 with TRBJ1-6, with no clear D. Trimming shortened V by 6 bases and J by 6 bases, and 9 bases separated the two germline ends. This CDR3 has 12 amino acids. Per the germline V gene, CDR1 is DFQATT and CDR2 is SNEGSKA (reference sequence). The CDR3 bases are TGCAGTGCGTCGGAGAGTAATTCACCCCTCCACTTT. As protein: CSASESNSPLHF.

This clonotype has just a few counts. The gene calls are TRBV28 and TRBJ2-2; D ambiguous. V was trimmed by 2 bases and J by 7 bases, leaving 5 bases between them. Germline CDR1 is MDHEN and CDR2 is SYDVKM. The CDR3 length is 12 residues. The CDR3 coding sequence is TGTGCCAGCAGTTTAACGAGCGGGGAGCTGTTTTTT. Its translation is CASSLTSGELFF.

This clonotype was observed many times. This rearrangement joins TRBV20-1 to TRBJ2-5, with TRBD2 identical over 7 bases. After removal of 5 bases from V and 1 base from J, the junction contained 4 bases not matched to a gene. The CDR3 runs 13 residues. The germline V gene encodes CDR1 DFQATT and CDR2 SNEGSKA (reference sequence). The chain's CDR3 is CSARPGGQETQYF. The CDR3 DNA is TGCAGTGCTCGACCGGGAGGCCAAGAGACCCAGTACTTC.

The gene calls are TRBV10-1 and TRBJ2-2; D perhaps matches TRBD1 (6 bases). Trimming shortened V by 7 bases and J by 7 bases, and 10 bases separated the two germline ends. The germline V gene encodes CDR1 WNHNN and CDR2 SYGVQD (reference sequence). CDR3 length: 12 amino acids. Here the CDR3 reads CASNRDGGELFF. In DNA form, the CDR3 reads TGCGCCAGCAACAGGGATGGCGGGGAGCTGTTTTTT.

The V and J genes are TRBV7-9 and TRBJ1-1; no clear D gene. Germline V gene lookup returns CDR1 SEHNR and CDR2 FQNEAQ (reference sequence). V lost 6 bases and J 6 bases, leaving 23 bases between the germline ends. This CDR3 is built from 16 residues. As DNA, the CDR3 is TGTGCCAGCAGTCGAAGCTATGGGGAGTTGTTACCTGAAGCTTTCTTT. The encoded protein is CASSRSYGELLPEAFF.

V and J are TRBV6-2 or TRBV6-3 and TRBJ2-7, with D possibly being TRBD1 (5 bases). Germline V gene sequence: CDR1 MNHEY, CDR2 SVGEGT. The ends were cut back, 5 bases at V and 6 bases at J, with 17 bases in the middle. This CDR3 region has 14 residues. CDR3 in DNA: TGTGCCAGCAGTAAGGGGCTAGAGCCGAGCGAGCAGTACTTC. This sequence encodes CASSKGLEPSEQYF.

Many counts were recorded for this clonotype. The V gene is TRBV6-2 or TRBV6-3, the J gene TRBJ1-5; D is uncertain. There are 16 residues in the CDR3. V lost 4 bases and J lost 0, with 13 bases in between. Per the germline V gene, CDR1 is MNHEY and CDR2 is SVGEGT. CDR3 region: CASSSPSSNSNQPQHF. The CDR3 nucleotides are TGTGCCAGCAGTTCACCGAGTAGCAATAGCAATCAGCCCCAGCATTTT.

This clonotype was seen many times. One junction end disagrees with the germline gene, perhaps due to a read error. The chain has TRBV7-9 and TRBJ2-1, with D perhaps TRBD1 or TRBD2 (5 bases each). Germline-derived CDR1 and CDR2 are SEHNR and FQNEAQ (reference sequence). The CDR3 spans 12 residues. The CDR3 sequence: CASSAGELQESF. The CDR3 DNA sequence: TGTGCCAGCAGCGCTGGGGAGTTACAGGAATCCTTC.

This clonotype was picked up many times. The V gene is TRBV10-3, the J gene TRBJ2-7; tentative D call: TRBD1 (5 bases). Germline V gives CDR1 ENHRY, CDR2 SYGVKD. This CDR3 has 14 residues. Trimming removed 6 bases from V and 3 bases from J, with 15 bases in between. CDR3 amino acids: CAISLQENVYEQYF. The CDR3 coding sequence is TGTGCCATCAGCTTACAGGAGAACGTCTACGAGCAGTACTTC.

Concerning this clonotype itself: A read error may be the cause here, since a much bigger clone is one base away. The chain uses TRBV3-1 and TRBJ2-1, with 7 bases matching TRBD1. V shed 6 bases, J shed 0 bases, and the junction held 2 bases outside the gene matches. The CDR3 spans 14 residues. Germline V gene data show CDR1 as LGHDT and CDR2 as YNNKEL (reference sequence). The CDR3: CASRDRSSYNEQFF. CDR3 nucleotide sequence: TGTGCCAGCAGGGACAGGAGCTCCTACAATGAGCAGTTCTTC.

CDR3 sequence reads: CASSYQGGQFF. The CDR3 region has the DNA TGTGCCAGCAGCTACCAGGGAGGGCAGTTCTTC. The chain has TRBV7-9 and TRBJ2-1, with a tentative D call TRBD2 (6 bases). Germline CDR1 is SEHNR and CDR2 is FQNEAQ (reference sequence). V was clipped by 4 bases and J by 12 bases, with 10 bases between them. The CDR3 is 11 residues long.

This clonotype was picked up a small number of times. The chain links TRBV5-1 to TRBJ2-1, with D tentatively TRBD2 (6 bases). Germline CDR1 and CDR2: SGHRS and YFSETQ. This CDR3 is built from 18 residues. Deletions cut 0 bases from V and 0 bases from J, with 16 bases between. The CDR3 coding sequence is TGCGCCAGCAGCTTGGAGGGACTGGGAGTAAGCTCCTACAATGAGCAGTTCTTC. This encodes CASSLEGLGVSSYNEQFF.

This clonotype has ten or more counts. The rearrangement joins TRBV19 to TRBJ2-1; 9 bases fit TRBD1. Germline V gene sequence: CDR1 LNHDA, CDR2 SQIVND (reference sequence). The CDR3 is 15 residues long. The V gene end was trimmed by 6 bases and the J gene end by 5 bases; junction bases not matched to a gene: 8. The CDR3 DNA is TGTGCCAGTAGGGCCGGGACAGGGATAAACAATGAGCAGTTCTTC. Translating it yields CASRAGTGINNEQFF.

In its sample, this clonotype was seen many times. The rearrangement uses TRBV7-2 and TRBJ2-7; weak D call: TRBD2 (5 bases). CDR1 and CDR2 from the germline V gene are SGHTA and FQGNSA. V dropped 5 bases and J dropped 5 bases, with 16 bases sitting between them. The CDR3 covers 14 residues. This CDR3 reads CASSHPTRTHEQYF. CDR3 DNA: TGTGCCAGCAGCCACCCAACTAGGACTCACGAGCAGTACTTC.

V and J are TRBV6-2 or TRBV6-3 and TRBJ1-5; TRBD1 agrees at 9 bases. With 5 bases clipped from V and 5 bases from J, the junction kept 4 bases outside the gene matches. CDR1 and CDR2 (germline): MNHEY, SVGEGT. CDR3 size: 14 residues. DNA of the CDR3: TGTGCCAGCAGTACCCGGACAGGGGATCAGCCCCAGCATTTT. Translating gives CASSTRTGDQPQHF.

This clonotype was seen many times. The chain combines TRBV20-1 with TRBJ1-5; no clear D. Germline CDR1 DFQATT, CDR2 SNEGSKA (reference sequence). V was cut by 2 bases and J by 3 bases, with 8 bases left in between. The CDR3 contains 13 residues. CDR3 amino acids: CSARRMSNQPQHF. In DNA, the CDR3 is TGCAGTGCTAGACGGATGTCCAATCAGCCCCAGCATTTT.